The 4 T cell receptor beta chains reported below all come from one sample, sequenced in a study of beta chain features in type 1 diabetes. What these receptors recognize is not known. Study-wide results and caveats: Among patients with Type 1 diabetes, TCRB CDR3s were moderately but significantly shorter in every one of the four CD4+ subsets.

The isolated RNA, all of it, was reverse transcribed, so expressed TCRB transcripts were what got sequenced. The table came from immunoSEQ multiplex PCR; TCRdb's copy has only in-frame clones and leaves some out. The sample has around 160,000 clones, around 8% seen once. Sequencing was done on a sample of central memory CD4+ T cells from blood. These receptors were collected from a woman between 18 and 29 years old with type 1 diabetes.

The V gene is TRBV4-3, the J gene TRBJ2-1; D might be TRBD1 (6 bases). Trimming left V 2 bases short and J 8 bases short, with 10 bases between. Germline CDR1 and CDR2: LGHNA and YSLEER. There are 13 residues in the CDR3. The CDR3 reads CASSQIQGYEQFF. CDR3 bases: TGCGCCAGCAGCCAAATACAGGGATATGAGCAGTTCTTC.

V and J are TRBV19 and TRBJ1-1, with 7 bases that match TRBD1. Germline assignment: CDR1 LNHDA and CDR2 SQIVND (reference sequence). Trimming at V came to 2 bases and at J to 8 bases, leaving 8 bases not matched to a gene. This CDR3 region has 14 residues. DNA of the CDR3: TGTGCCAGTAGTATATCCCGTAGGGGGCCAGAAGCTTTCTTT. This sequence encodes CASSISRRGPEAFF. Full variable domain (outside the CDR3, taken from reference TRBV19 and TRBJ1-1): DGGITQSPKYLFRKEGQNVTLSCEQNLNHDAMYWYRQDPGQGLRLIYYSQIVNDFQKGDIAEGYSVSREKKESFPLTVTSAQKNPTAFYLCASSISRRGPEAFFGQGTRLTVV.

This clone was picked up many times. The chain combines TRBV7-2 with TRBJ2-7; the match to TRBD2 covers 8 bases. V was pared by 6 bases and J by 2 bases, with 9 bases of the junction left unmatched. The length of the CDR3 is 15 residues. In germline, CDR1 is SGHTA, CDR2 FQGNSA. CDR3 coding DNA: TGTGCCAGCAGGCACGAAGCGGGGGTAGCCTACGAGCAGTACTTC. Protein sequence: CASRHEAGVAYEQYF.

This clone was counted only a few times. The rearrangement joins TRBV6-5 to TRBJ2-7, with D tentatively TRBD2 (5 bases). The CDR3 extends over 13 amino acids. Germline V gives CDR1 MNHEY, CDR2 SVGAGI. V lost 6 bases to trimming and J lost 4 bases, with 13 bases between them. Written as DNA, the CDR3 is TGTGCCAGCAGCCCTACTAGTAGGTACGAGCAGTACTTC. Encoded protein: CASSPTSRYEQYF.